Below, 21 T cell receptor beta chains from the same sample are listed, as sequenced in a study of cytomegalovirus exposure and HLA in healthy donors. PCR was performed using 60 Vbeta and 13 Jbeta primers. Libraries were prepared by immunoSEQ multiplex PCR; TCRdb keeps only in-frame clonotypes and omits some of them. The table includes 95,000 to 110,000 clones, roughly 70% detected once. The sequenced sample consisted of PBMCs. These receptors came from a middle-aged woman in good health and CMV-seropositive.

V usage is TRBV10-3 and J usage is TRBJ1-2; TRBD1 agrees at 8 bases. V dropped 0 bases and J dropped 2; count of bases not matched to a gene: 2. The germline V gene encodes CDR1 ENHRY and CDR2 SYGVKD. This CDR3 region has 15 residues. The CDR3 DNA follows: TGTGCCATCAGTGAGTCTCGACAGGGGAACTATGGCTACACCTTC. It specifies CAISESRQGNYGYTF.

The sample holds a few counts of this clone. This chain links TRBV6-6 with TRBJ2-2; D gene ambiguous. The V and J ends lost 2 bases and 3 bases respectively, with 7 bases between them. The CDR3 sequence is 14 residues long. CDR1 and CDR2 from the germline V gene are MNHNY and SVGAGI (reference sequence). CDR3 in DNA: TGTGCCAGCAGTTACATGATAGACACCGGGGAGCTGTTTTTT. As protein: CASSYMIDTGELFF.

The chain employs TRBV30 and TRBJ1-4, with TRBD1 matching over 8 bases. The CDR3 totals 16 residues. Germline CDR1 is GTSNPN and CDR2 is SVGIG (reference sequence). V shed 3 bases, J shed 2 bases, and the junction held 8 bases outside the gene matches. This CDR3 reads CAWRGQGAGTNEKLFF. CDR3 bases: TGTGCCTGGAGAGGGCAGGGGGCAGGCACTAATGAAAAACTGTTTTTT.

V gene TRBV4-3 combines with J gene TRBJ1-5, with a possible D match to TRBD1 (6 bases). Germline V gene data show CDR1 as LGHNA and CDR2 as YSLEER. V shed 0 bases and J shed 5 bases, with 11 bases lying between them. The CDR3 spans 15 residues. The CDR3 sequence: CASSQDGAGDQPQHF. The CDR3 nucleotides read TGCGCCAGCAGCCAAGATGGGGCAGGGGATCAGCCCCAGCATTTT.

The CDR3 spells CASSLGREGDEQFF. In DNA, the CDR3 is TGCGCCAGCAGCTTGGGTAGGGAGGGAGATGAGCAGTTCTTC. The genes are TRBV5-1 and TRBJ2-1; the match to TRBD2 covers 7 bases. CDR1 is SGHRS, CDR2 YFSETQ, per germline. The CDR3 covers 14 residues. Losses at the gene ends were 0 bases for V and 8 bases for J; bases not matched to a gene: 5. The full variable domain, rest sourced from reference TRBV5-1 and TRBJ2-1, is KAGVTQTPRYLIKTRGQQVTLSCSPISGHRSVSWYQQTPGQGLQFLFEYFSETQRNKGNFPGRFSGRQFSNSRSEMNVSTLELGDSALYLCASSLGREGDEQFFGPGTRLTVL.

The chain couples TRBV10-3 to TRBJ2-7; TRBD1 is a possible D gene (6 bases). V dropped 4 bases and J dropped 6 bases, with 16 bases sitting between them. The germline gives CDR1 ENHRY, CDR2 SYGVKD. The CDR3 sequence is 14 residues long. DNA of the CDR3: TGTGCCATCAGTGGACAGGCAGCTCGGGGCGAGCAGTACTTC. Amino acids: CAISGQAARGEQYF.

The chain carries TRBV5-1 and TRBJ2-3; TRBD1 matches 11 bases. The CDR3 totals 14 residues. J gave up 5 bases and V 4 bases, and 3 bases lay outside the gene matches. CDR1 and CDR2 (germline): SGHRS, YFSETQ. CDR3 sequence reads: CASSEDRGRDTQYF. The CDR3 DNA is TGCGCCAGCAGCGAGGACAGGGGGCGAGATACGCAGTATTTT.

A remark on this clone: The same CDR3 can be traced to other DNA sequences in this sample. The genes are TRBV7-6 and TRBJ1-1; D remains unclear. There are 13 residues in the CDR3. Germline CDR1 reads SGHVS; CDR2 reads FNYEAQ. V gave up 1 base and J gave up 1 base, with 4 bases separating them. This CDR3 reads CASSLEQNTEAFF. The DNA of the CDR3 is TGTGCCAGCAGCTTAGAACAGAACACTGAAGCTTTCTTT.

V and J are TRBV6-5 and TRBJ1-4; TRBD1 is a possible D gene (5 bases). The length of the CDR3 is 15 residues. Germline V CDR1 and CDR2: MNHEY, SVGAGI. The ends were cut back, 1 base at V and 7 bases at J, with 13 bases in the middle. The CDR3 here is CASSYLGGIGEKLFF. The CDR3 nucleotides read TGTGCCAGCAGTTACTTGGGGGGGATTGGTGAAAAACTGTTTTTT.

V gene TRBV4-1 combines with J gene TRBJ1-6; tentative D call: TRBD1 (5 bases). The CDR3 covers 15 residues. The V end lost 0 bases, the J end lost 8 bases, and 11 bases lay between the germline ends. Germline V gene sequence: CDR1 MGHRA, CDR2 YSYEKL. In DNA form, the CDR3 reads TGCGCCAGCAGCCAAGACGGACATACGGATTCACCCCTCCACTTT. Residues: CASSQDGHTDSPLHF.

This chain uses TRBV4-1 with TRBJ2-2, with TRBD2 matching 7 bases. This CDR3 contains 17 residues. Germline V gene sequence: CDR1 MGHRA, CDR2 YSYEKL. Trimming cost V 3 bases and J 5 bases; bases outside gene matches: 12. The CDR3 DNA sequence: TGCGCCAGCAGCCAGGGGGGGGTGGGGGGAAATACCGGGGAGCTGTTTTTT. It specifies CASSQGGVGGNTGELFF.

This clone was counted once. The chain joins TRBV5-1 to TRBJ2-6; 12 bases match TRBD2. Germline CDR1 and CDR2: SGHRS and YFSETQ. The CDR3 runs to 19 residues. Unmatched junction bases numbered 5, after V lost 0 bases and J lost 1 base. In nucleotides, the CDR3 is TGCGCCAGCAGCTTGGAGAGACTAGCGGGGGCTTCTGGGGCCAACGTCCTGACTTTC. It specifies CASSLERLAGASGANVLTF.

The chain employs TRBV5-1 and TRBJ2-1; weak D call: TRBD1 (5 bases). Germline V gene sequence: CDR1 SGHRS, CDR2 YFSETQ. The V end lost 0 bases, the J end lost 8 bases, and 12 bases lay between the germline ends. CDR3 length: 14 amino acids. The CDR3 nucleotides are TGCGCCAGCAGCTTGGATGTAGGGGCCGATGAGCAGTTCTTC. Protein sequence: CASSLDVGADEQFF.

The chain employs TRBV5-1 and TRBJ2-3, with TRBD2 as a possible D gene (5 bases). V lost 0 bases and J lost 4, with 12 bases in between. The CDR3 loop spans 15 amino acids. Germline CDR1 is SGHRS and CDR2 is YFSETQ. The CDR3 here is CASSLDGVRADTQYF. DNA of the CDR3: TGCGCCAGCAGCTTGGACGGTGTGAGGGCAGATACGCAGTATTTT.

The chain joins TRBV10-3 to TRBJ1-5, with D maybe TRBD1 (6 bases). CDR3 length equals 14 residues. Trimming took off 4 bases at V and 4 bases at J, with 11 bases between the two ends. Germline-derived CDR1 and CDR2 are ENHRY and SYGVKD. CDR3 DNA sequence: TGTGCCATCAGTGCCCGACAGGAGAATCAGCCCCAGCATTTT. Translating it yields CAISARQENQPQHF.

The chain uses TRBV11-2 and TRBJ2-7, with a tentative D call TRBD2 (5 bases). Per germline, CDR1 SGHAT and CDR2 FQNNGV. The germline V and J ends were trimmed by 3 bases and 7 bases, with 16 bases remaining between them. This CDR3 region has 14 residues. In DNA, the CDR3 is TGTGCCAGCAGCTTTGGACTCAACCCTAGGGAGCAGTACTTC. Its translation is CASSFGLNPREQYF.

V and J are TRBV5-1 and TRBJ1-2; possible D gene TRBD1, 5 bases. The CDR3 totals 13 residues. In germline, CDR1 is SGHRS, CDR2 YFSETQ. Trimming cost V 4 bases and J 7 bases, with 14 bases left between them. CDR3 amino acids: CASSVTTDFGYTF. CDR3 bases: TGCGCCAGCAGCGTCACGACAGATTTTGGCTACACCTTC. Using reference TRBV5-1 and TRBJ1-2 for the parts outside the CDR3, the full variable domain is KAGVTQTPRYLIKTRGQQVTLSCSPISGHRSVSWYQQTPGQGLQFLFEYFSETQRNKGNFPGRFSGRQFSNSRSEMNVSTLELGDSALYLCASSVTTDFGYTFGSGTRLTVV.

This clone was counted between two and nine times. The V gene is TRBV5-6, the J gene TRBJ1-3; a weak D match, TRBD1 (6 bases). Germline assignment: CDR1 SGHDT and CDR2 YYEEEE. The CDR3 extends over 16 amino acids. V gave up 4 bases and J gave up 0 bases, with 14 bases separating them. Written as DNA, the CDR3 is TGTGCCAGCAGCGCAATAGGACAGATCTCTGGAAACACCATATATTTT. The encoded protein is CASSAIGQISGNTIYF.

Here the CDR3 reads CSVQTYNEQFF. CDR3 DNA: TGCAGTGTACAGACATACAATGAGCAGTTCTTC. The V and J genes are TRBV20-1 and TRBJ2-1; D gene unclear. The germline V and J ends were trimmed by 7 bases and 4 bases, with 8 bases remaining between them. Germline V lookup: CDR1 DFQATT, CDR2 SNEGSKA (reference sequence). This CDR3 region has 11 residues.

This clone was picked up one time. The V call is TRBV6-6, the J call TRBJ2-7; 8 nucleotides match TRBD1. This CDR3 has 14 amino acids. Germline trimming cut 5 bases from V and 0 bases from J; bases unmatched to any gene: 3. Germline V gives CDR1 MNHNY, CDR2 SVGAGI (reference sequence). The CDR3 DNA follows: TGTGCCAGCAGTGGCGGACAGGGCTCCTACGAGCAGTACTTC. It specifies CASSGGQGSYEQYF.

The chain has TRBV6-1 and TRBJ2-4; TRBD2 matches at 7 bases. Germline V CDR1 and CDR2: MNHNS, SASEGT. V gave up 2 bases and J gave up 6 bases; unmatched junction bases: 4. CDR3 size: 14 residues. This chain's CDR3 is CASSESWGGNIQYF. DNA of the CDR3: TGTGCCAGCAGTGAAAGTTGGGGGGGAAACATTCAGTACTTC.